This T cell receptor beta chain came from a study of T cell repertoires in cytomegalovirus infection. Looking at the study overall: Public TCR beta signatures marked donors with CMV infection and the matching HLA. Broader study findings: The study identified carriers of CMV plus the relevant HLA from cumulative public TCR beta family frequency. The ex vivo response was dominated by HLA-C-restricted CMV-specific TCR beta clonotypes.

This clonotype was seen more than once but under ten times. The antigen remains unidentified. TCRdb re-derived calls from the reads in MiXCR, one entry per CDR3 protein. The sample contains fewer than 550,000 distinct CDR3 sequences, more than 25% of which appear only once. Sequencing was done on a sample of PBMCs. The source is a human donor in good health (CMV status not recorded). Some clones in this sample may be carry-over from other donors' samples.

CDR3 coding DNA: TGTGCCAGCAGTTACCGTGGGCTAGCGGGAGTCCCCGGGGAGCTGTTTTTT. Translated, it gives CASSYRGLAGVPGELFF. The genes are TRBV6-2 or TRBV6-3 and TRBJ2-2, with TRBD2 identical over 10 bases. Germline CDR1 is MNHEY and CDR2 is SVGEGT. The V and J ends lost 2 bases and 6 bases, in that order; junction bases with no gene match: 9. This CDR3 contains 17 residues.